These T cell receptor beta chains were read from a single sample in a study of long-term antiretroviral therapy in people with HIV. This table comes from immunoSEQ multiplex PCR, and its TCRdb copy is limited to in-frame clones, with some not included. This table has under 45,000 clones, 80% appearing once. The sequencing here drew on unsorted PBMCs, taken 3.4 years after starting antiretroviral therapy. The origin of the receptors is a man younger than 40 with HIV. The CDR3 runs from the conserved cysteine through the conserved F or W. Each record gives: clone size, J gene, D gene, V gene, CDR3 DNA, CDR3 protein. The D gene is left open where the match is weak. The size of a clone is reported for some rows only, either as once, few or many, or as a class for expanded clones.

-,TRBJ2-1,-,TRBV4-2,TGTGCCAGCAGCCAAGATCAGTTGGCCGGGGCCGAGCAGTTCTTC,CASSQDQLAGAEQFF
-,TRBJ2-7,TRBD2,TRBV19,TGTGCCAGTAGTAATCCCGCTAGCGGGCGCTACGAGCAGTACTTC,CASSNPASGRYEQYF
-,TRBJ2-1,TRBD1,TRBV5-1,TGCGCCAGCACCCTGAGGGACAGCAGCGATGAGCAGTTCTTC,CASTLRDSSDEQFF
-,TRBJ2-1,-,TRBV9,TGTGCCAGCAGCGTAGCCTTGCTCAATGAGCAGTTCTTC,CASSVALLNEQFF
-,TRBJ1-2,-,TRBV7-8,TGTGCCAGCAGCTTAGAGAGGGGGTATGGCTACACCTTC,CASSLERGYGYTF
-,TRBJ2-7,-,TRBV5-5,TGTGCCAGCAGCTTGTGGCTAGGTGGTTACGAGCAGTACTTC,CASSLWLGGYEQYF
-,TRBJ2-3,TRBD2,TRBV15,TGTGCCACCAGCAGCGAGATAACTAGCGGTCCCACAGATACGCAGTATTTT,CATSSEITSGPTDTQYF
-,TRBJ1-4,TRBD1,TRBV5-6,TGTGCCAGCAGCCCAACCGGGACAGGGGATGAAAAACTGTTTTTT,CASSPTGTGDEKLFF
-,TRBJ1-1,-,TRBV28,TGTGCCAGCAGTTTACGCCGATCTGAAGCTTTCTTT,CASSLRRSEAFF
-,TRBJ1-1,-,TRBV18,TGTGCCAGCTCACCAAAACAGCTGAACACTGAAGCTTTCTTT,CASSPKQLNTEAFF
-,TRBJ1-3,-,TRBV28,TGTGCCAGCAGTTTGGGTGGGGCGCGTGGAAACACCATATATTTT,CASSLGGARGNTIYF
once,TRBJ1-5,TRBD1,TRBV25-1,TGTGCCAGCAGTCCTCAGGGAGGGGGCTTTCAGCCCCAGCATTTT,CASSPQGGGFQPQHF
-,TRBJ2-7,TRBD1,TRBV2,TGTGCCAGCAAAGGGACAGGGGGCTGGTACGAGCAGTACTTC,CASKGTGGWYEQYF
-,TRBJ1-2,TRBD1,TRBV19,TGCGCGACTCGGCCAGGGGGTTCCTATGGCTACACCTTC,CATRPGGSYGYTF
-,TRBJ2-7,TRBD1,TRBV7-8,TGTGCCAGCAGCTTAGGCCTCAGGGGGCAACCCTACGAGCAGTACTTC,CASSLGLRGQPYEQYF
few,TRBJ1-4,TRBD1,TRBV27,TGTGCCAGCAGTTTAACTGCCAGGGGGGATGAAAAACTGTTTTTT,CASSLTARGDEKLFF
-,TRBJ2-2,-,TRBV4-3,TGCGCCAGCAGCCGCGACCCTTCGGGGGAGAGCGACGGGGAGCTGTTTTTT,CASSRDPSGESDGELFF
few,TRBJ2-7,-,TRBV4-2,TGTGCCAGCAGCCGGATCCAGGGGCGAAGGACCTACGAGCAGTACTTC,CASSRIQGRRTYEQYF
medium-sized,TRBJ1-3,-,TRBV11-2,TGTGCCAGCAGCGTGGGACTGAACTCTGGAAACACCATATATTTT,CASSVGLNSGNTIYF
-,TRBJ2-1,TRBD1,TRBV27,TGTGCCAGCAGTTTATCCGCCTATTCCGGGACAGGTTCCCTCTTC,CASSLSAYSGTGSLF
-,TRBJ2-2,-,TRBV27,TGTGCCAGCAGTTTAATCTTTCGTCTAGCGAACGGGGAGCTGTTTTTT,CASSLIFRLANGELFF
-,TRBJ2-3,-,TRBV28,TGTGCCAGCAGTAGGGGGGGAGGGAGGGTGGCAGATACGCAGTATTTT,CASSRGGGRVADTQYF
-,TRBJ2-2,-,TRBV5-6,TGTGCCAGCAGCTTGGGACAGCTTCAACTGTTTTTT,CASSLGQLQLFF
-,TRBJ2-4,TRBD1,TRBV28,TGTGCCAGCAGTTTTTTCGGGACAGAAAACATTCAGTACTTC,CASSFFGTENIQYF